This entry features one T cell receptor (beta chain) sequence. Its target is unknown. The sample has other DNA sequences that encode this CDR3 too. The data stem from a study of cytomegalovirus exposure and HLA in healthy donors. General observations from the study: In a later analysis, compared with equally common non-associated chains, HLA-associated beta chains were more expanded. Analysis was carried out at a later point, and it linked a missense DCLRE1C variant to TCR beta V- and J-gene trimming. Links to common viral pathogens appeared, in a later analysis, for several of the most significant clusters.

Amplification used 60 Vbeta primers and 13 Jbeta primers. Here immunoSEQ multiplex PCR was the method, and the copy in TCRdb shows in-frame clones only, minus some. The specimen's table records under 200,000 clones. The sequenced sample was PBMCs. The sequence was collected from a man younger than 45 in good health and CMV-seronegative.

The CDR3 DNA sequence: TGTGCTAGTGCCCCGACCGACAGGGAGTATACTGAAGCTTTCTTT. It encodes CASAPTDREYTEAFF. The chain combines TRBV12-5 with TRBJ1-1; 7 nucleotides match TRBD1. J was trimmed by 5 bases and V by 7 bases; bases with no gene match: 13. The CDR3 is made up of 15 amino acids. Germline CDR1 LGHNT, CDR2 FRNRAP.